This is a list of T cell receptor beta chains from one sample in a study of cytomegalovirus exposure and HLA in healthy donors. Measured with immunoSEQ multiplex PCR; TCRdb has only the in-frame clones, and not every one. Altogether some 200,000 clones are present, more than 60% being singletons, with the ten largest covering under 0.25%. Sequenced sample: PBMCs. These receptors all stem from a girl aged 2-10 years in good health and CMV-seronegative. Both conserved end residues are part of each CDR3. Each record gives: V gene, J gene, clone size, D gene, CDR3 protein, CDR3 DNA. A D gene is named only where the DNA matches it firmly. Clone size is shown for a subset of rows, as once, few, many or a class of expanded clone.

v_gene: TRBV6-5
j_gene: TRBJ1-1
abundance: NA
d_gene: TRBD1
CDR3aa: CASRDYRGWGAFF
CDR3nt: TGTGCCAGCAGAGATTACAGGGGGTGGGGTGCTTTCTTT

v_gene: TRBV10-1
j_gene: TRBJ1-1
abundance: NA
d_gene: NA
CDR3aa: CASSREGNTEAFF
CDR3nt: TGCGCCAGCAGCCGGGAGGGGAACACTGAAGCTTTCTTT

v_gene: TRBV12-2
j_gene: TRBJ2-1
abundance: once
d_gene: NA
CDR3aa: CASRAIPGLACNEQFF
CDR3nt: TGTGCAAGTCGTGCCATACCGGGACTAGCTTGCAATGAGCAGTTCTTC

v_gene: TRBV7-2
j_gene: TRBJ1-2
abundance: NA
d_gene: NA
CDR3aa: CASISNSHLLNYGYTF
CDR3nt: TGTGCCAGTATATCAAACTCACATTTACTAAACTATGGCTACACCTTC

v_gene: TRBV4-1
j_gene: TRBJ2-2
abundance: NA
d_gene: NA
CDR3aa: CASSQPLGQLTGELFF
CDR3nt: TGCGCCAGCAGCCAACCTTTGGGACAACTCACCGGGGAGCTGTTTTTT

v_gene: TRBV30
j_gene: TRBJ2-5
abundance: NA
d_gene: TRBD1
CDR3aa: CAWEIGQGERTQYF
CDR3nt: TGTGCCTGGGAAATTGGACAGGGTGAAAGGACCCAGTACTTC

v_gene: TRBV29-1
j_gene: TRBJ2-2
abundance: NA
d_gene: TRBD2
CDR3aa: CSVDSSGIGGELFF
CDR3nt: TGCAGCGTTGACTCTAGCGGGATCGGCGGGGAGCTGTTTTTT

v_gene: TRBV4-1
j_gene: TRBJ2-1
abundance: NA
d_gene: TRBD1
CDR3aa: CASSQPRLRDRGSGRQNEQFF
CDR3nt: TGCGCCAGCAGCCAGCCTCGCCTCCGGGACAGGGGGAGCGGGAGGCAAAATGAGCAGTTCTTC

v_gene: TRBV2
j_gene: TRBJ1-2
abundance: NA
d_gene: NA
CDR3aa: CASSFSAASYYGYTF
CDR3nt: TGTGCCAGCAGCTTCTCGGCGGCGAGTTACTATGGCTACACCTTC

v_gene: TRBV9
j_gene: TRBJ2-1
abundance: NA
d_gene: NA
CDR3aa: CASSVWEADEQFF
CDR3nt: TGTGCCAGCAGCGTATGGGAGGCCGATGAGCAGTTCTTC

v_gene: TRBV19
j_gene: TRBJ2-4
abundance: NA
d_gene: TRBD2
CDR3aa: CASTSGRADGGIQYF
CDR3nt: TGTGCCAGTACCTCGGGGAGGGCCGACGGAGGCATTCAGTACTTC

v_gene: TRBV10-3
j_gene: TRBJ2-3
abundance: once
d_gene: NA
CDR3aa: CATLGRAGSTDTQYF
CDR3nt: TGTGCCACACTCGGGCGGGCAGGTAGCACAGATACGCAGTATTTT

v_gene: TRBV29-1
j_gene: TRBJ2-1
abundance: NA
d_gene: NA
CDR3aa: CSVGPGIRIEQFF
CDR3nt: TGCAGCGTTGGACCCGGGATACGAATAGAGCAGTTCTTC